This TCR beta chain was sequenced for a study of siplizumab effects on memory and regulatory T cells. General study points: Alloreactive clones mapping to unstimulated subsets formed only a minor fraction. Relative to controls at about 28%, mappable alloreactive CD4+ clones exhibited a mean Treg-derived proportion of roughly 69% with siplizumab. Siplizumab significantly brought down the alloreactive sequences that trace back to unstimulated CD4+ memory cells. The study found naive T cells seemingly more diverse than memory cells and seemingly major alloresponse contributors.

This CDR3 is built from 16 residues. The trim removed 11 bases at V and 4 bases at J, leaving 13 bases unmatched. In germline, CDR1 is LNHDA, CDR2 SQIVND (reference sequence). Clones were sequenced by immunoSEQ multiplex PCR, and TCRdb holds only the in-frame ones, with some missing. The profile covers some 100,000 clones, with around 92% appearing a single time and around 2.6% taken by the ten largest. Turning to this clone: Its antigen remains unidentified.

This sequence joins TRBV19 and TRBJ2-2, with 10 nucleotides matching TRBD2. The TCR comes from a human donor in good health. Some clones in this sample may be carry-over from other donors' samples. Sequences were obtained from CD4+ T cells sorted from blood. CDR3 DNA: TGTGCCTCCCGAGTACTAGCGGGACGGGGCACCGGGGAGCTGTTTTTT. It codes for CASRVLAGRGTGELFF. The full variable domain, with the rest looked up from reference TRBV19 and TRBJ2-2, is DGGITQSPKYLFRKEGQNVTLSCEQNLNHDAMYWYRQDPGQGLRLIYYSQIVNDFQKGDIAEGYSVSREKKESFPLTVTSAQKNPTAFYLCASRVLAGRGTGELFFGEGSRLTVL.